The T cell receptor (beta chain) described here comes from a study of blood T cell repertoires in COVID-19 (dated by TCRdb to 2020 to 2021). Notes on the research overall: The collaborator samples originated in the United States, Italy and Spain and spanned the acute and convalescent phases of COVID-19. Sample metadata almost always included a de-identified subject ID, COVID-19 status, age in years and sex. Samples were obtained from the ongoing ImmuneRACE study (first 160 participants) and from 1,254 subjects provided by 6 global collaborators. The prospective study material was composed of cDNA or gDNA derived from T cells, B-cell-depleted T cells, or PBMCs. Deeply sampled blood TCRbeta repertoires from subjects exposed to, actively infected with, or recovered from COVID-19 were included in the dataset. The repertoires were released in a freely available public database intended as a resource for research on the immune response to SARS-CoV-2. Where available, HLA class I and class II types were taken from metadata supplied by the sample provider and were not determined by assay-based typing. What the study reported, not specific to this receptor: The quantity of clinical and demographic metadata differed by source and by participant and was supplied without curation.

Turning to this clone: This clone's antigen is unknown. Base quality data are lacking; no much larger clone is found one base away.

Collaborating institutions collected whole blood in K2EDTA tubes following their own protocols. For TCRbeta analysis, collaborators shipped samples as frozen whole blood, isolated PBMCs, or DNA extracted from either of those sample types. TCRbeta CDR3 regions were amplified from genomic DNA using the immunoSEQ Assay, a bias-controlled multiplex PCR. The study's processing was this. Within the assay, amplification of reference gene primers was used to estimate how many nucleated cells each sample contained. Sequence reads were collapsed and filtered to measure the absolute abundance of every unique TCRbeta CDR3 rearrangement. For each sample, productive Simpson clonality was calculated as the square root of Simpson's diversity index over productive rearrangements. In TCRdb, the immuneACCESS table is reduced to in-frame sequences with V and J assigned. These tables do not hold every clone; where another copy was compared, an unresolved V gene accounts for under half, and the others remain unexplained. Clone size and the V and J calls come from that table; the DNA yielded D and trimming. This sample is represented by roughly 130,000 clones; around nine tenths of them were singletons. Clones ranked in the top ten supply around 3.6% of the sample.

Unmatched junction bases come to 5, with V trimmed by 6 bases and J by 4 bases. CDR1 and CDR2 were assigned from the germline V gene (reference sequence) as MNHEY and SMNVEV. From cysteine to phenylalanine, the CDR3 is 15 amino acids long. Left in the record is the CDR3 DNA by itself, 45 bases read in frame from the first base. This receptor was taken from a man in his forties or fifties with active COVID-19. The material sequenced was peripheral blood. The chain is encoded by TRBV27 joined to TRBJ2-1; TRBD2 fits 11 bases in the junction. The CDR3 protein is CASRQGLADYNEQFF. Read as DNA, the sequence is TGTGCCAGCAGACAGGGACTAGCGGATTACAATGAGCAGTTCTTC.